This T cell receptor (beta chain) was obtained from a study of regulatory T cells in long-lasting Graves disease. Across the study: Disease was considered persistent Graves' disease after over 5 years of antithyroid drugs (with positive TSH receptor antibodies). Findings and limits, study-wide: Analyses excluded thyroid tissue, covering peripheral blood alone. Favored usage of TRBV28, TRBJ1-2 and TRBJ2-5 was recorded in persistent disease.

Libraries of TCR beta came from iRepertoire HTBI primers plus Arm-PCR of CDR3 regions. In TCRdb, the multiplex PCR reads were re-called with MiXCR into one record per CDR3 protein. Seen here are approximately 470,000 distinct CDR3 sequences, about 20% observed once, and the top ten hold 7% to 10%. A note on this clonotype: The target antigen is unknown.

With 1 base clipped from V and 0 bases from J, the junction kept 9 bases outside the gene matches. The CDR3 covers 17 residues. Germline CDR1 and CDR2: SGHTA and FQGTGA. Documented time point: persistent/refractory GD, antithyroid drugs over 5 years with positive TRAb. PBMC-extracted RNA yielded the TCR library. Staff took approximately 10 milliliters of peripheral blood and put it into EDTA tubes. This specimen consisted of peripheral blood mononuclear cells (PBMCs), obtained when the disease was refractory, from a patient treated with antithyroid drugs. The J gene is TRBJ2-7, the V gene TRBV7-3, with 7 bases identical to TRBD2. This clonotype originated in a female donor with Graves disease. CDR3 amino acids: CASSLIGLADHSYEQYF. CDR3 nucleotides: TGTGCCAGCAGCTTAATTGGGCTAGCGGACCACTCCTACGAGCAGTACTTC. Using reference TRBV7-3 and TRBJ2-7 for the parts outside the CDR3, the full variable domain is GAGVSQTPSNKVTEKGKYVELRCDPISGHTALYWYRQSLGQGPEFLIYFQGTGAADDSGLPNDRFFAVRPEGSVSTLKIQRTERGDSAVYLCASSLIGLADHSYEQYFGPGTRLTVT.